The sequence of this T cell receptor beta chain was determined in a study of monozygotic twins with inflammatory bowel disease. The germline V gene encodes CDR1 GTSNPN and CDR2 SVGIG (reference sequence). The CDR3 spans 13 residues. cDNA for each sample came from eight separate reactions. Each CDR3 protein gets one entry in TCRdb, which reprocessed the 5' RACE reads and gives no DNA. The sample holds hundreds of thousands of distinct CDR3 sequences. The J gene is TRBJ2-7, the V gene TRBV30. The sequenced sample was blood. The TCR was taken from a human donor with ulcerative colitis or Crohn's disease, or a healthy co-twin of an affected twin (not recorded which). CDR3 protein: CAWSRSGPYEQYF.